The 2 T cell receptor beta chains below were found in one sample sequenced in a study of blood T cell repertoires in COVID-19. The assay was immunoSEQ multiplex PCR, and TCRdb's table has in-frame clones only and misses some. The sample consists of some 21,000 clones, roughly 81% of them appearing once. Sequencing input: peripheral blood. Receptor source: a human donor with active COVID-19. The donor label of this sample is uncertain.

This rearrangement joins TRBV18 to TRBJ2-1; 8 bases are shared with TRBD2. Germline lookup yields CDR1 KGHSH and CDR2 LQKENI. The J segment lost 5 bases and the V segment lost 2 bases, leaving 5 bases of the junction unmatched. CDR3 size: 15 residues. The CDR3 loop is CASSPVAGTNNEQFF. CDR3 nucleotide sequence: TGTGCCAGCTCACCAGTAGCGGGAACAAACAATGAGCAGTTCTTC.

The chain recombines TRBV6-6 with TRBJ1-3; the D is unclear. The CDR3 is 14 residues long. Germline V lookup: CDR1 MNHNY, CDR2 SVGAGI (reference sequence). V shed 2 bases and J shed 4 bases, with 9 bases lying between them. This chain's CDR3 is CASSYLQVGNTIYF. The CDR3 DNA follows: TGTGCCAGCAGTTACCTCCAGGTGGGAAACACCATATATTTT.